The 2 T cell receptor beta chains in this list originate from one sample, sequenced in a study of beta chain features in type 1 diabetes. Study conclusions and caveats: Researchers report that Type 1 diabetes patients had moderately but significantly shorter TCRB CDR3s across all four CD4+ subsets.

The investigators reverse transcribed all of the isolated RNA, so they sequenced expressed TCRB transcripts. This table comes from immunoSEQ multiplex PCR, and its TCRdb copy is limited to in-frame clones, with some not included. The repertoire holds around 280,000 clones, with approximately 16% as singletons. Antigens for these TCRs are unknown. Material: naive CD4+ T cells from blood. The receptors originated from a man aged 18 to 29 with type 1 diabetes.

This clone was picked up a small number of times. CDR3 in DNA: TGTGCCAGCAGCGTATCCGGACTAGCGGGGGCACGTACGCAGTATTTT. It translates to CASSVSGLAGARTQYF. This chain joins TRBV9 and TRBJ2-3; 13 bases are shared with TRBD2. The CDR3 is 16 residues long. V shed 1 base, J shed 8 bases, and the junction held 7 bases outside the gene matches. Germline assignment: CDR1 SGDLS and CDR2 YYNGEE.

This CDR3 reads CASSLAAGTEAFF. DNA of the CDR3: TGTGCCAGCAGCTTGGCTGCGGGCACTGAAGCTTTCTTT. The chain joins TRBV5-6 to TRBJ1-1; D remains unclear. This CDR3 has 13 residues. CDR1 SGHDT and CDR2 YYEEEE come from the germline V gene. The V end was cut by 0 bases, the J end by 4 bases, with 7 bases between.